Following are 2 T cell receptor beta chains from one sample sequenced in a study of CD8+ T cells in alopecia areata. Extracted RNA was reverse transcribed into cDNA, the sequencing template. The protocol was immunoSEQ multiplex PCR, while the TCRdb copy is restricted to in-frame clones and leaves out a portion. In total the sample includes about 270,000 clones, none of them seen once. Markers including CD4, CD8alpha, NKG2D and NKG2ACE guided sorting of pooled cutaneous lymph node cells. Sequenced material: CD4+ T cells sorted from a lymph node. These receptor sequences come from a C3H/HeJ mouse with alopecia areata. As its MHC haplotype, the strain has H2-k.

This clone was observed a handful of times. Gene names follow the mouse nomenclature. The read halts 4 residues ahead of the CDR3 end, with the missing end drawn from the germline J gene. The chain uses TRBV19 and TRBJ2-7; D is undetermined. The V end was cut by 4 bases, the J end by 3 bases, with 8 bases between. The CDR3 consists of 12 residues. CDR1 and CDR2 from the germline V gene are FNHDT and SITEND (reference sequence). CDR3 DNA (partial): TGTGCCAGCAGTTGGAAGGGCTAT. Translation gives CASSWKGY. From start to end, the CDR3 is CASSWKGYEQYF.

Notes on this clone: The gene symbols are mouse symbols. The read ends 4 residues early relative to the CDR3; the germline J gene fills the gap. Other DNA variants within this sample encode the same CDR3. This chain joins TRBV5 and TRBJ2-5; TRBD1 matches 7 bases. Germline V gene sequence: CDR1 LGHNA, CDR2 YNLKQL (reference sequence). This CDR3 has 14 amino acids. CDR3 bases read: TGTGCCAGCAGCCAAGGACAGGGTGGGGAC. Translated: CASSQGQGGD. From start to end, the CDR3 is CASSQGQGGDTQYF.